The rows below give T cell receptor beta chains drawn from one sample of a study of T cell responses to AZD1222 COVID-19 vaccine. Sequencing used immunoSEQ multiplex PCR; TCRdb keeps in-frame clones, though not all of them. This sample has about 97,000 clones, with 70% to 90% found just once. The specimen was peripheral blood, collected 28 days after the second AZD1222 dose. All receptors derive from an adult who received the AZD1222 COVID-19 vaccine. Each CDR3 is given with its conserved first and last residue. A D gene is named only where the DNA matches it firmly. Some rows have no size entry. The others give once, few or many, or a class for an expanded clone.

d_call	clone_size	v_call	j_call	cdr3_nt	cdr3_aa
TRBD2	once	TRBV29-1	TRBJ2-1	TGCAGCGTTGGGTGGGGGGGACCCTACAATGAGCAGTTCTTC	CSVGWGGPYNEQFF
-	-	TRBV12-3/TRBV12-4	TRBJ2-2	TGTGCCAGCGGGCAGCGTGTCGGGGAGCTGTTTTTT	CASGQRVGELFF
-	-	TRBV12-2	TRBJ1-1	TGTGCAAGTCGCTTTTTACAACGGCAGAACACTGAAGCTTTCTTT	CASRFLQRQNTEAFF
-	-	TRBV4-2	TRBJ2-7	TGTGCCAGCAGCCAAGGTCGTGGGGGTAGCGACGAGCAGTACTTC	CASSQGRGGSDEQYF
TRBD1	-	TRBV24-1	TRBJ2-5	TGTGCCACCAGTGATACATCAGGGGGCTCAGAGACCCAGTACTTC	CATSDTSGGSETQYF
-	-	TRBV3-1/TRBV3-2	TRBJ2-1	TGTGCCAGCAGCCAACGATACAATGAGCAGTTCTTC	CASSQRYNEQFF
TRBD2	-	TRBV10-3	TRBJ2-5	TGTGCCACCGCCCCTGGGACTAGCGCGTCGGAGACCCAGTACTTC	CATAPGTSASETQYF
-	-	TRBV5-4	TRBJ2-5	TGTGCCAGCAGCTTGGCGGGTCAGGGGACCCAGTACTTC	CASSLAGQGTQYF
TRBD1	once	TRBV6-5	TRBJ1-4	TGTGCCAGCAGCCGCCTCACAGGGGGCAATGAAAAACTGTTTTTT	CASSRLTGGNEKLFF
-	-	TRBV5-1	TRBJ1-1	TGCGCCAGCAGCTTGGCCCTGGGGGCCAACACTGAAGCTTTCTTT	CASSLALGANTEAFF
-	-	TRBV19	TRBJ2-7	TGTGCCAGTACTGGCCGGCGAACGGGGAATTACGAGCAGTACTTC	CASTGRRTGNYEQYF
TRBD1	-	TRBV5-1	TRBJ2-3	TGCGCCAGCAGCTCCGCGGACAGGGGGCTCTCAGATACGCAGTATTTT	CASSSADRGLSDTQYF
-	few	TRBV11-2	TRBJ1-2	TGTGCCAGCAGCTTAGATGGGGATGGCTACACCTTC	CASSLDGDGYTF
-	-	TRBV27	TRBJ2-5	TGTGCCAGCAGTTTAGTGTGGCGTGCGGAGACCCAGTACTTC	CASSLVWRAETQYF
-	-	TRBV25-1	TRBJ1-5	TGTGCCAGCAGTGCCCATAATCAGCCCCAGCATTTT	CASSAHNQPQHF
-	-	TRBV4-2	TRBJ2-2	TGTGCCAGCAGCCAAGATGAATGGCGTGCGGAGGCGAACACCGGGGAGCTGTTTTTT	CASSQDEWRAEANTGELFF
-	-	TRBV5-1	TRBJ1-1	TGCGCCAGCAGTCTTGACACAGGGCCCACTGAAGCTTTCTTT	CASSLDTGPTEAFF
-	-	TRBV3-1/TRBV3-2	TRBJ2-3	TGTGCCAGCAGCCAAGAAGGCGTAGGGCTCCGGGATACGCAGTATTTT	CASSQEGVGLRDTQYF
TRBD2	-	TRBV30	TRBJ2-5	TGTGCCTGGAGTCCTCGGGGGGGGCAGACCCAGTACTTC	CAWSPRGGQTQYF
-	few	TRBV28	TRBJ1-2	TGTGCCAGCAGAAGGGAGAACTATGGCTACACCTTC	CASRRENYGYTF
TRBD1	-	TRBV5-6	TRBJ1-1	TGTGCCAGCAGCTTGTTGCGGACAGGGGGTACTGAAGCTTTCTTT	CASSLLRTGGTEAFF
-	once	TRBV6-5	TRBJ2-4	TGTGCCAGCACCTCGCCGACAAACATTCAGTACTTC	CASTSPTNIQYF
-	-	TRBV18	TRBJ1-4	TGTGCCAGTTCACGAGGCAGTCTTAATGAAAAACTGTTTTTT	CASSRGSLNEKLFF
-	-	TRBV4-3	TRBJ2-5	TGCGCCAGCAGCCAAGACTGGAGGGGAGAGACCCAGTACTTC	CASSQDWRGETQYF
TRBD1	-	TRBV7-2	TRBJ1-5	TGTGCCAGCAGCCCACAGGGGACCTATCAGCCCCAGCATTTT	CASSPQGTYQPQHF
-	-	TRBV6-5	TRBJ1-2	TGTGCCAGCAGCGTCACAGGGAACTATGGCTACACCTTC	CASSVTGNYGYTF
-	-	TRBV18	TRBJ2-2	TGTGCCAGCTCACCACTTGTGGGAGCGGTCACCGGGGAGCTGTTTTTT	CASSPLVGAVTGELFF
-	-	TRBV5-4	TRBJ2-2	TGTGCCAGCAGCTTGGAGGCCCGGGGCCCACAAAGTCGGGAGCTGTTTTTT	CASSLEARGPQSRELFF